The 22 T cell receptor beta chains presented below share a single source sample, sequenced in a study of blood T cell repertoires in COVID-19. The table came from immunoSEQ multiplex PCR; TCRdb's copy has only in-frame clones and leaves some out. The sample has 220,000 or so clones, approximately 85% seen once. The sample consisted of peripheral blood. These receptors were collected from a woman of 80 years or more with COVID-19, enrolled during active disease.

The chain links TRBV5-6 to TRBJ1-1, with 8 positions matching TRBD1. V shed 0 bases and J 10 bases; nucleotides not matched to a gene: 8. From germline, CDR1 is SGHDT and CDR2 YYEEEE. This CDR3 is 14 amino acids long. This chain's CDR3 is CASSLDRGNQAAFF. Here the CDR3 DNA reads TGTGCCAGCAGCTTGGACAGGGGGAATCAAGCAGCTTTCTTT. Using reference TRBV5-6 and TRBJ1-1 for the parts outside the CDR3, the full variable domain is DAGVTQSPTHLIKTRGQQVTLRCSPKSGHDTVSWYQQALGQGPQFIFQYYEEEERQRGNFPDRFSGHQFPNYSSELNVNALLLGDSALYLCASSLDRGNQAAFFGQGTRLTVV.

This clone appeared a few times. V usage is TRBV3-1 (or the pseudogene TRBV3-2) and J usage is TRBJ1-3; D unclear. V lost 2 bases and J lost 0, with 2 bases in between. This CDR3 region has 13 residues. Germline values: CDR1 LGHDT, CDR2 YNNKEL (reference sequence). CDR3 bases: TGTGCCAGCAGCCAATACTCTGGAAACACCATATATTTT. As protein: CASSQYSGNTIYF.

The rearrangement links TRBV12-5 to TRBJ2-3, with D perhaps matching TRBD1 (5 bases). The CDR3 is made up of 15 amino acids. With 3 bases removed from V and 0 bases from J, the gap between germline ends came to 10 bases. CDR1 and CDR2 from the germline V gene are LGHNT and FRNRAP. CDR3 DNA sequence: TGTGCTAGTGGTTTAGGGGATCTAAGCACAGATACGCAGTATTTT. Residues: CASGLGDLSTDTQYF. Full variable domain (remainder filled in from reference TRBV12-5 and TRBJ2-3): DARVTQTPRHKVTEMGQEVTMRCQPILGHNTVFWYRQTMMQGLELLAYFRNRAPLDDSGMPKDRFSAEMPDATLATLKIQPSEPRDSAVYFCASGLGDLSTDTQYFGPGTRLTVL.

The rearrangement uses TRBV11-2 and TRBJ1-1; D is perhaps TRBD1 (5 bases). CDR1 is SGHAT and CDR2 is FQNNGV in the germline V gene. CDR3 size: 15 residues. Trimming removed 1 base at V and 3 bases at J, with 12 bases between. The CDR3 DNA follows: TGTGCCAGCAGCTTAGGAAGGGGATGGGACACTGAAGCTTTCTTT. This codes for CASSLGRGWDTEAFF.

The chain uses TRBV7-2 and TRBJ2-1; TRBD2 matches at 8 bases. The ends lost 10 bases at V and 0 bases at J; junction bases unmatched: 8. Germline V lookup: CDR1 SGHTA, CDR2 FQGNSA. This CDR3 has 15 amino acids. As DNA, the CDR3 is TGTGCCACACTAGCGGTCGCAAGCTCCTACAATGAGCAGTTCTTC. It specifies CATLAVASSYNEQFF.

This clone was counted once. The V call is TRBV18, the J call TRBJ1-5; 10 bases line up with TRBD1. Germline V gene data show CDR1 as KGHSH and CDR2 as LQKENI. The junction had 1 base not matched to a gene; V was cut back by 2 bases and J by 3 bases. CDR3 length: 15 residues. The CDR3 reads CASSPGTGDNQPQHF. DNA for the CDR3: TGTGCCAGCTCACCAGGGACAGGGGACAATCAGCCCCAGCATTTT.

V usage is TRBV5-1 and J usage is TRBJ1-2; 8 bases are a match to TRBD1. The CDR3 length is 13 residues. Germline CDR1 SGHRS, CDR2 YFSETQ. The V segment lost 6 bases and the J segment 11 bases; nucleotides outside the gene matches: 12. The CDR3 protein is CASTFGQGRGYTF. In nucleotides, the CDR3 is TGCGCCAGCACCTTCGGACAGGGAAGAGGATACACCTTC.

The chain uses TRBV2 and TRBJ2-1, with 10 nucleotides matching TRBD2. Losses at the gene ends were 6 bases for V and 9 bases for J; bases not matched to a gene: 8. This CDR3 is 14 amino acids long. CDR1 is SNHLY, CDR2 FYNNEI, per germline. CDR3 bases: TGTGCCAGCAGGGGTAGCGGGAGGCACGGTGAGCAGTTCTTC. Its translation is CASRGSGRHGEQFF.

This clone was detected once. The J gene is TRBJ1-2, the V gene TRBV28; D possibly corresponds to TRBD1 (5 bases). Germline V gene data show CDR1 as MDHEN and CDR2 as SYDVKM. This CDR3 contains 14 residues. V lost 8 bases and J lost 0, with 13 bases in between. The CDR3 here is CASSTGGANYGYTF. In DNA, the CDR3 is TGTGCCAGCTCCACGGGGGGAGCTAACTATGGCTACACCTTC.

This chain uses TRBV13 with TRBJ2-1; tentatively, D is TRBD1 (5 bases). V dropped 3 bases and J dropped 4 bases, with 10 bases sitting between them. Germline CDR1 is PRHDT and CDR2 is FYEKMQ (reference sequence). The CDR3 spans 14 residues. Written as DNA, the CDR3 is TGTGCCAGCAGCTTTGAAGGGGATTACAATGAGCAGTTCTTC. Its translation is CASSFEGDYNEQFF. Variable domain in full (rest from reference TRBV13 and TRBJ2-1): AAGVIQSPRHLIKEKRETATLKCYPIPRHDTVYWYQQGPGQDPQFLISFYEKMQSDKGSIPDRFSAQQFSDYHSELNMSSLELGDSALYFCASSFEGDYNEQFFGPGTRLTVL.

The chain employs TRBV28 and TRBJ2-3; TRBD2 agrees at 9 bases. This CDR3 has 14 residues. Germline assignment: CDR1 MDHEN and CDR2 SYDVKM. The trim removed 8 bases at V and 11 bases at J, leaving 14 bases unmatched. In nucleotides, the CDR3 is TGTGCCAGCGGCTGGGAGGCGGGAGGGCCCGGGCAGTATTTT. Translated, it gives CASGWEAGGPGQYF.

This chain links TRBV12-5 with TRBJ2-1, with 8 bases fitting TRBD2. The V gene end was trimmed by 3 bases and the J gene end by 7 bases; junction bases not matched to a gene: 5. The CDR3 contains 14 residues. The germline gives CDR1 LGHNT, CDR2 FRNRAP. In DNA, the CDR3 is TGTGCTAGTGGTTTCACGGGAGGGGGTAATGAGCAGTTCTTC. Its translation: CASGFTGGGNEQFF.

Remarks on this clone: In the same sample, other DNA sequences code for this CDR3. V usage is TRBV18 and J usage is TRBJ1-4; perhaps TRBD1 as D (5 bases). There are 14 residues in the CDR3. Germline CDR1 is KGHSH and CDR2 is LQKENI. Trimming pared 2 bases from V and 6 bases from J, leaving 10 bases between. The CDR3 loop reads CASSPGQGDEKLFF. The CDR3 DNA reads TGTGCCAGCTCACCAGGGCAGGGCGATGAAAAACTGTTTTTT.

This chain links TRBV3-1 (or the pseudogene TRBV3-2) with TRBJ1-3; 7 positions match TRBD1. The V gene end was trimmed by 4 bases and the J gene end by 0 bases; junction bases not matched to a gene: 18. Germline V gives CDR1 LGHDT, CDR2 YNNKEL (reference sequence). This CDR3 comprises 20 residues. CDR3 DNA: TGTGCCAGCAGCCTCAAAACTGGGACAGCAAGACAGAGCTCTGGAAACACCATATATTTT. As protein: CASSLKTGTARQSSGNTIYF.

This clone occurred a few times. J is TRBJ1-1 and V is TRBV5-1; 9 bases match TRBD1. The CDR3 has 16 amino acids. Trimming took 0 bases from V and 0 from J; bases not matched to a gene: 3. CDR1 and CDR2 (germline): SGHRS, YFSETQ. CDR3 sequence reads: CASSLAGTGMNTEAFF. In DNA form, the CDR3 reads TGCGCCAGCAGCTTGGCCGGGACAGGGATGAACACTGAAGCTTTCTTT.

The V and J genes are TRBV20-1 and TRBJ2-1; the match to TRBD1 covers 8 bases. V trimming: 3 bases; J trimming: 8 bases; junction bases outside the gene matches: 6. The germline CDR1 and CDR2 sequences are DFQATT and SNEGSKA (reference sequence). This CDR3 is built from 13 residues. As DNA, the CDR3 is TGCAGTGCTAGTTCCCCGACAGGGGATGAGCAGTTCTTC. Translation gives CSASSPTGDEQFF.

The count of this clone is one. V gene TRBV7-9 combines with J gene TRBJ1-5, with unresolved D. The CDR3 has 16 amino acids. CDR1 SEHNR and CDR2 FQNEAQ come from the germline V gene (reference sequence). V was clipped by 5 bases and J by 0 bases, with 14 bases between them. Here the CDR3 reads CASSAGSPISNQPQHF. The DNA of the CDR3 is TGTGCCAGCAGCGCCGGGTCCCCCATTAGCAATCAGCCCCAGCATTTT.

The chain has TRBV2 and TRBJ1-2; weak D call: TRBD1 (6 bases). The CDR3 is 13 residues long. Trimming pared 3 bases from V and 3 bases from J, leaving 8 bases between. Germline V gene data show CDR1 as SNHLY and CDR2 as FYNNEI. CDR3 residues: CASSDQGYYGYTF. CDR3 DNA: TGTGCCAGCAGTGATCAGGGGTACTATGGCTACACCTTC.

This chain connects TRBV5-1 to TRBJ1-1; D might be TRBD1 (5 bases). Germline V gene sequence: CDR1 SGHRS, CDR2 YFSETQ. Trimming stripped 4 bases from V and 6 bases from J, with 13 bases between. The CDR3 covers 13 residues. The CDR3 loop is CASSPAGRAEAFF. The CDR3 DNA reads TGCGCCAGCAGCCCCGCAGGGAGGGCTGAAGCTTTCTTT. The full variable domain, completed using reference TRBV5-1 and TRBJ1-1, is KAGVTQTPRYLIKTRGQQVTLSCSPISGHRSVSWYQQTPGQGLQFLFEYFSETQRNKGNFPGRFSGRQFSNSRSEMNVSTLELGDSALYLCASSPAGRAEAFFGQGTRLTVV.

The rearrangement joins TRBV18 to TRBJ1-5, with 8 bases fitting TRBD1. V dropped 2 bases and J dropped 7; count of bases not matched to a gene: 4. Germline V CDR1 and CDR2: KGHSH, LQKENI. The CDR3 has 14 amino acids. The CDR3: CASSPSQGAQPQHF. The DNA for the CDR3 is TGTGCCAGCTCACCAAGTCAGGGGGCCCAGCCCCAGCATTTT.

V usage is TRBV12-3 or TRBV12-4 and J usage is TRBJ1-5; D call uncertain. Trimming cost V 3 bases and J 4 bases, with 7 bases left between them. CDR3 length: 13 amino acids. DNA of the CDR3: TGTGCCAGCAGTTTGACACCAAATCAGCCCCAGCATTTT. Translated, it gives CASSLTPNQPQHF.

The chain couples TRBV10-3 to TRBJ1-5, with unresolved D. Trimming removed 0 bases at V and 3 bases at J, with 6 bases between. Germline values: CDR1 ENHRY, CDR2 SYGVKD. There are 14 residues in the CDR3. Written as DNA, the CDR3 is TGTGCCATCAGTGAGTCGCAGTACAATCAGCCCCAGCATTTT. It is translated as CAISESQYNQPQHF.